The clone carrying this TCR beta chain was counted between two and nine times. The sample comes from a study of blood T cells in healthy people across ages. A second about 6 to 11 cycle PCR used barcoded and J-beta primers. The template-switch adaptor was a 5' adaptor with 12 random nucleotides. It tagged each cDNA molecule. Using its own MiXCR run on the 5' RACE reads, TCRdb lists one record per CDR3 protein. Of 1.5 million to 2 million distinct CDR3 sequences in the sample, around 42% were seen once. The CDR3 covers 14 residues. V dropped 0 bases and J dropped 4 bases, with 10 bases sitting between them. The germline CDR1 and CDR2 sequences are SGHTA and FQGNSA.

The sample was blood. The TCR sequence derives from a human donor in good health. This sequence joins TRBV7-2 and TRBJ2-7; D may correspond to TRBD1 or TRBD2 (5 bases each). CDR3 coding DNA: TGTGCCAGCAGCTTAGCGAGGGACGGATACGAGCAGTACTTC. It translates to CASSLARDGYEQYF.